This passage covers 14 T cell receptor beta chains from one sample sequenced in a study of cytomegalovirus exposure and HLA in healthy donors. PCR employed 60 Vbeta and 13 Jbeta primers. Clones were read by immunoSEQ multiplex PCR, and TCRdb kept only the in-frame ones, dropping some. The sample consists of about 100,000 clones, 60% to 75% of them appearing once. The specimen sequenced was PBMCs. The source of these receptors is a middle-aged man in good health and CMV-seronegative.

This chain joins TRBV30 and TRBJ2-7, with a possible D match to TRBD1 (5 bases). Trimming took off 1 base at V and 11 bases at J, with 12 bases between the two ends. This CDR3 has 11 residues. Germline lookup yields CDR1 GTSNPN and CDR2 SVGIG (reference sequence). The CDR3 region is CAWSAGQWEYF. The CDR3 DNA is TGTGCCTGGAGTGCAGGACAATGGGAGTACTTC.

The sample holds a few counts of this clone. This chain links TRBV7-9 with TRBJ1-4, with TRBD1 matching over 10 bases. The CDR3 runs to 15 residues. The V gene's germline CDR1 is SEHNR and CDR2 FQNEAQ (reference sequence). The CDR3 here is CASGTGVATNEKLFF. The DNA for the CDR3 is TGTGCTTCCGGGACAGGGGTTGCAACTAATGAAAAACTGTTTTTT. Filled out from reference TRBV7-9 and TRBJ1-4, the complete variable domain reads DTGVSQNPRHKITKRGQNVTFRCDPISEHNRLYWYRQTLGQGPEFLTYFQNEAQLEKSRLLSDRFSAERPKGSFSTLEIQRTEQGDSAMYLCASGTGVATNEKLFFGSGTQLSVL.

The V and J genes are TRBV11-2 and TRBJ2-7; D is undetermined. The length of the CDR3 is 12 residues. Trimming removed 0 bases from V and 3 bases from J, with 3 bases in between. Germline V CDR1 and CDR2: SGHAT, FQNNGV. The CDR3 coding sequence is TGTGCCAGCAGCTTAGACGGCTACGAGCAGTACTTC. It encodes CASSLDGYEQYF.

This clone has a single count. The rearrangement uses TRBV15 and TRBJ2-2; D possibly corresponds to TRBD1 (6 bases). V was pared by 3 bases and J by 5 bases, with 19 bases between. The CDR3 extends over 17 amino acids. CDR1 and CDR2 (germline): LNHNV, YYDKDF (reference sequence). The CDR3 loop is CATSRSPGQTKTGELFF. The CDR3 nucleotides read TGTGCCACCAGCAGGAGCCCCGGACAGACAAAAACCGGGGAGCTGTTTTTT.

V usage is TRBV29-1 and J usage is TRBJ2-7; 8 nucleotides line up with TRBD1. The CDR3 is 14 amino acids. Germline CDR1 reads SQVTM; CDR2 reads ANQGSEA. V shed 7 bases and J 5 bases; nucleotides not matched to a gene: 13. In nucleotides, the CDR3 is TGCAGCGCGCAGGGGGCAGGATCCCTTGACGAGCAGTACTTC. Translating gives CSAQGAGSLDEQYF.

Concerning this clone itself: A junction end diverges from the germline sequence, so it may reflect a read error. This rearrangement joins TRBV7-2 to TRBJ1-5; D is ambiguous. Germline V gives CDR1 SGHTA, CDR2 FQGNSA. The CDR3 has 14 amino acids. The CDR3 sequence is CASTPSPQVQHQHF. For the CDR3, the DNA is TGTGCCAGCACCCCCAGCCCCCAGGTCCAGCACCAGCATTTT.

Only a few counts were recorded for this clone. This sequence joins TRBV30 and TRBJ1-2; D unclear. The ends were cut back, 5 bases at V and 4 bases at J, with 8 bases in the middle. This CDR3 is built from 11 residues. Germline V gene sequence: CDR1 GTSNPN, CDR2 SVGIG (reference sequence). The CDR3 DNA is TGTGCCTGGGCTCACTTCTATGGCTACACCTTC. Translated: CAWAHFYGYTF.

The chain uses TRBV29-1 and TRBJ1-2, with TRBD1 matching over 9 bases. Germline V CDR1 and CDR2: SQVTM, ANQGSEA. J lost 4 bases, V lost 7 bases, and 4 bases had no gene match. The length of the CDR3 is 12 residues. The CDR3, as DNA: TGCAGCGCCGGGGGACAGGGCTATGGCTACACCTTC. Translated, it gives CSAGGQGYGYTF.

The chain recombines TRBV5-1 with TRBJ2-1; 8 bases line up with TRBD1. The CDR3 runs 17 residues. Unmatched junction bases numbered 13, after V lost 4 bases and J lost 4 bases. The germline gives CDR1 SGHRS, CDR2 YFSETQ. The CDR3 coding sequence is TGCGCCAGCAGCCTAAGGACAGGGTCAGTCCTTTACAATGAGCAGTTCTTC. Its protein is CASSLRTGSVLYNEQFF.

Note on this clone: Other nucleotide sequences in the sample specify the same CDR3. This sequence joins TRBV4-2 and TRBJ2-5, with a tentative D call TRBD2 (7 bases). This CDR3 contains 17 residues. Germline CDR1 is LGHNA and CDR2 is YNFKEQ. Trimming removed 3 bases from V and 3 bases from J, with 20 bases in between. CDR3: CASSQAGGGSGEETQYF. For the CDR3, the DNA is TGTGCCAGCAGCCAGGCCGGGGGCGGGAGTGGAGAAGAGACCCAGTACTTC.

This clone has only a few counts. The chain recombines TRBV6-5 with TRBJ2-3, with TRBD1 matching 8 bases. The CDR3 sequence is 15 residues long. The germline gives CDR1 MNHEY, CDR2 SVGAGI. Trimming took 4 bases from V and 1 from J; bases not matched to a gene: 4. In DNA form, the CDR3 reads TGTGCCAGCAGTTCGCCGGGACAGGGCACAGATACGCAGTATTTT. It translates to CASSSPGQGTDTQYF.

The CDR3 region has the DNA TGTGCCAGCAGTGAAGCTACAGGGCTGTTTGGCACAGATACGCAGTATTTT. This codes for CASSEATGLFGTDTQYF. The rearrangement joins TRBV2 to TRBJ2-3; maybe TRBD1 (6 bases). The CDR3 consists of 17 residues. With 0 bases removed from V and 1 base from J, the gap between germline ends came to 14 bases. Germline assignment: CDR1 SNHLY and CDR2 FYNNEI.

This clone turned up a few times. The CDR3 sequence: CASSYSRGSNQPQHF. The CDR3 region has the DNA TGTGCCAGCAGTTACTCGAGGGGGAGCAATCAGCCCCAGCATTTT. The chain recombines TRBV6-6 with TRBJ1-5; perhaps TRBD1 as D (6 bases). V lost 0 bases to trimming and J lost 1 base, with 7 bases between them. CDR3 size: 15 residues. Germline CDR1 MNHNY, CDR2 SVGAGI (reference sequence).

The chain combines TRBV30 with TRBJ2-6, with a tentative D call TRBD1 (6 bases). Germline V gene sequence: CDR1 GTSNPN, CDR2 SVGIG (reference sequence). The CDR3 loop spans 16 amino acids. With 2 bases removed from V and 2 bases from J, the gap between germline ends came to 13 bases. The CDR3 nucleotides are TGTGCCTGGAGTAATTACAGGGACGCTGGGGCCAACGTCCTGACTTTC. Translating gives CAWSNYRDAGANVLTF.